Listed here are 10 T cell receptor beta chains from one sample, sequenced in a study of blood T cell repertoires in COVID-19. Assay used: immunoSEQ multiplex PCR; TCRdb lists only in-frame clones, some missing. The sample has some 50,000 clones, 80% to 85% seen once. Sequenced input: peripheral blood. The receptors shown here come from a man aged 50 to 59 with acute or convalescent COVID-19.

This chain joins TRBV18 and TRBJ2-7; 7 nucleotides agree with TRBD1. With V trimmed by 2 bases and J by 0 bases, 4 bases remained unmatched. This CDR3 contains 15 residues. CDR1 is KGHSH, CDR2 LQKENI, per germline. CDR3 DNA: TGTGCCAGCTCACCAGAGACAGGGCCCTCCTACGAGCAGTACTTC. It codes for CASSPETGPSYEQYF. Combining the CDR3 with reference TRBV18 and TRBJ2-7 gives the whole variable domain NAGVMQNPRHLVRRRGQEARLRCSPMKGHSHVYWYRQLPEEGLKFMVYLQKENIIDESGMPKERFSAEFPKEGPSILRIQQVVRGDSAAYFCASSPETGPSYEQYFGPGTRLTVT.

This clone was counted between two and nine times. This rearrangement joins TRBV30 to TRBJ2-1; TRBD2 matches 14 bases. Trimming took 2 bases from V and 7 from J; bases not matched to a gene: 4. CDR3 length: 15 residues. Germline V CDR1 and CDR2: GTSNPN, SVGIG (reference sequence). CDR3 nucleotide sequence: TGTGCCTGGAGTCACGGGACTAGCGGGAGTAATGAGCAGTTCTTC. It is translated as CAWSHGTSGSNEQFF.

This clone ranks as medium-sized. The chain uses TRBV10-1 and TRBJ1-1, with D hard to call. The CDR3 length is 13 residues. Germline-derived CDR1 and CDR2 are WNHNN and SYGVQD (reference sequence). Trimming took off 7 bases at V and 1 base at J, with 10 bases between the two ends. CDR3 DNA sequence: TGCGCCAGCAAACTCGATTGGAACACTGAAGCTTTCTTT. Its protein product is CASKLDWNTEAFF.

The chain couples TRBV6-2 or TRBV6-3 to TRBJ2-4, with a possible D match to TRBD1 (6 bases). In germline, CDR1 is MNHEY, CDR2 SVGEGT. The length of the CDR3 is 14 residues. V was shortened by 2 bases and J by 6 bases, with 11 bases between the two germline ends. CDR3 bases: TGTGCCAGCAGTTACCTAATGGACAGAAACATTCAGTACTTC. It specifies CASSYLMDRNIQYF.

This sequence joins TRBV30 and TRBJ1-1; 8 bases agree with TRBD1. CDR1 and CDR2 (germline): GTSNPN, SVGIG (reference sequence). Trimming removed 2 bases from V and 8 bases from J; junction bases left unmatched: 13. The CDR3 is 15 amino acids. The CDR3 protein is CAWSRRQGPRREAFF. In DNA, the CDR3 is TGTGCCTGGAGTCGTCGACAGGGGCCCCGGAGGGAAGCTTTCTTT.

This chain links TRBV19 with TRBJ1-5; 10 nucleotides agree with TRBD1. The CDR3 loop spans 17 amino acids. The J segment lost 1 base and the V segment lost 3 bases, leaving 6 bases of the junction unmatched. Germline V gene lookup returns CDR1 LNHDA and CDR2 SQIVND (reference sequence). The CDR3: CASSIARQGASNQPQHF. CDR3 nucleotides: TGTGCCAGTAGTATCGCTAGACAGGGGGCGAGCAATCAGCCCCAGCATTTT.

V gene TRBV19 combines with J gene TRBJ1-5; a possible D gene is TRBD1 (5 bases). The V end lost 4 bases, the J end lost 2 bases, and 15 bases lay between the germline ends. Germline CDR1 LNHDA, CDR2 SQIVND (reference sequence). The CDR3 totals 16 residues. The CDR3 region has the DNA TGTGCCAGTAGTACCAGGGCAGCCCGGGGCAATCAGCCCCAGCATTTT. Translation gives CASSTRAARGNQPQHF.

V and J are TRBV3-1 (or the pseudogene TRBV3-2) and TRBJ1-6, with D hard to call. V dropped 2 bases and J dropped 14 bases, with 13 bases sitting between them. This CDR3 spans 13 amino acids. From germline, CDR1 is LGHDT and CDR2 YNNKEL (reference sequence). The CDR3 nucleotides read TGTGCCAGCAGCCAATTGGAGCGGTCGGCCCTCCACTTT. This sequence encodes CASSQLERSALHF.

The V and J genes are TRBV5-1 and TRBJ2-1; 8 bases map to TRBD2. The CDR3 is 15 residues long. Trimming removed 1 base from V and 5 bases from J; junction bases left unmatched: 5. Germline V gene data show CDR1 as SGHRS and CDR2 as YFSETQ. CDR3 DNA sequence: TGCGCCAGCAGCTTGTGGCGGGGGGCGAACAATGAGCAGTTCTTC. Its translation: CASSLWRGANNEQFF.

DNA of the CDR3: TGTGCCAGCAGCTTTGGGACTTCGGGCACCGGGGAGCTGTTTTTT. As protein: CASSFGTSGTGELFF. J is TRBJ2-2 and V is TRBV5-4, with D perhaps matching TRBD2 (6 bases). The CDR3 is made up of 15 amino acids. V shed 2 bases and J shed 4 bases, with 12 bases lying between them. Germline values: CDR1 SGHNT, CDR2 YYREEE (reference sequence).